Listed below are T cell receptor beta chains from one sample, sequenced in a study of read filtering for tumor transcriptome and immune sequencing. MiXCR was run by TCRdb on the reads, yielding one entry per CDR3 protein. The sample includes over 50,000 distinct CDR3 sequences, roughly 19% of them seen just once. The sequenced sample consisted of a population of CD138-negative cells sorted from bone marrow. The receptors derive from a donor at least 40 years old with multiple myeloma. CDR3s include the opening cysteine and the closing phenylalanine or tryptophan. Each record gives: D gene, J gene, clone size, V gene, CDR3 DNA, CDR3 protein. The D gene is left open where the match is weak. A row's size may be missing; if present it is once, few, many or a size class.

TRBD1	TRBJ2-3	many	TRBV6-4	TGTGCCAGCAGTGTCACCGGGACAGATGACACAGATACGCAGTATTTT	CASSVTGTDDTDTQYF
TRBD1	TRBJ1-1	many	TRBV5-1	TGCGCCAGCAGGACAGGGGCAAACACTGAAGCTTTCTTT	CASRTGANTEAFF
TRBD2	TRBJ2-2	many	TRBV3-1	TGTGCCAGCAGCGAACTAGCGGGAGCGGAGACCGGGGAGCTGTTTTTT	CASSELAGAETGELFF
TRBD1	TRBJ1-1	few	TRBV11-3	TGTGCCAGCAGCTTAAAGGGAGACAGGGGGATTGCTGAAGCTTTCTTT	CASSLKGDRGIAEAFF
TRBD1	TRBJ2-6	many	TRBV5-6	TGTGCCAGCAGCTTGTTTCGGGACAGGATTTCTGGGGCCAACGTCCTGACTTTC	CASSLFRDRISGANVLTF
-	TRBJ2-3	many	TRBV27	TGTGCCAGCAGTTCCTTTCTAGCCCAAGGGGGGACAGATACGCAGTATTTT	CASSSFLAQGGTDTQYF
TRBD1	TRBJ2-1	-	TRBV2	TGTGCCAGCAGGCAGACAGGGGGCCTTAATGAGCAGTTCTTC	CASRQTGGLNEQFF
-	TRBJ2-7	many	TRBV3-1	TGTGCCAGCAGCCGCCAGGGGAGTGGCGACGAGCAGTACTTC	CASSRQGSGDEQYF
TRBD1	TRBJ2-1	many	TRBV2	TGTGCCAGCAGCGAGGACAGGGGCTCCTACAATGAGCAGTTCTTC	CASSEDRGSYNEQFF
-	TRBJ2-5	many	TRBV5-1	TGCGCCAGCAGCGGAGGAGGTCCACCCGAGACCCAGTACTTC	CASSGGGPPETQYF
TRBD2	TRBJ2-7	few	TRBV11-2	TGTGCCAGCAGCTCCCCCGGGGACTACACCTACGAGCAGTACTTC	CASSSPGDYTYEQYF
-	TRBJ2-3	many	TRBV10-2	TGCGCCAGCAAAGCAGGCACAGATACGCAGTATTTT	CASKAGTDTQYF
-	TRBJ2-1	many	TRBV28	TGTGCCAGCAGTGTGGTGGAACGGCAGTTCTTC	CASSVVERQFF
-	TRBJ2-6	many	TRBV14	TGTGCCAGCAGCCAAGGCAGGGCCGGGGCCAACGTCCTGACTTTC	CASSQGRAGANVLTF